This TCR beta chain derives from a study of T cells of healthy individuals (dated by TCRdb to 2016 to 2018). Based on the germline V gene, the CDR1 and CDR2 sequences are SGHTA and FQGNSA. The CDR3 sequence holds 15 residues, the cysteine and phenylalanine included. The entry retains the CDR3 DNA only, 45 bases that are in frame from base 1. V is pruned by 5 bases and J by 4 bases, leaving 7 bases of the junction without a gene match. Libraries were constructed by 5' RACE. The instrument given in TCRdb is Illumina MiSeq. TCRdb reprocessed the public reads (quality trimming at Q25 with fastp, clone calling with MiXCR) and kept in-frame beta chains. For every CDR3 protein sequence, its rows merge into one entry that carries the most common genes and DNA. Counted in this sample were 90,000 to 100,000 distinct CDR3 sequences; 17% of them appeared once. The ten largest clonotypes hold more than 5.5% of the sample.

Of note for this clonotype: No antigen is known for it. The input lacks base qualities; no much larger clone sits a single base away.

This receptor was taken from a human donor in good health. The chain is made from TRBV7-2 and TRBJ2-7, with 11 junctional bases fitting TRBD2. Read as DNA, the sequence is TGTGCCAGCAGCGCACCGGGACTAGCGGTATACGAGCAGTACTTC. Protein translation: CASSAPGLAVYEQYF.